This T cell receptor (beta chain) was sequenced in a study of cytomegalovirus exposure and HLA in healthy donors. Study-level results: In a later analysis, TCR association rates varied by HLA locus: DRB1 most, HLA-C fewest. The authors reported that TCR beta sequences could predict HLA-A and HLA-B alleles. These predictions were accurate for most subjects in the first cohort. There were some public TCRs occurring in many donors, but most TCR sequences were rare. Because they were indistinguishable, some V segments, including TRBV6-2 and TRBV6-3, were excluded.

The CDR3 is 14 residues long. With 8 bases removed from V and 0 bases from J, the gap between germline ends came to 8 bases. CDR1 is MNHEY and CDR2 is SMNVEV in the germline V gene (reference sequence). With regard to this clone: Antigen specificity is unknown.

Vbeta (60) and Jbeta (13) primers were used in the PCR. TCRdb keeps only in-frame clones here, not all; method: immunoSEQ multiplex PCR. Counted here are some 150,000 clones, 65% to 85% occurring once; the ten biggest clones make up 3% to 5%. This sequence joins TRBV27 and TRBJ2-6; D not certain. The receptor's source is a male donor in good health and CMV-seronegative. The specimen was PBMCs. As DNA, the CDR3 is TGTGCCAGCGGCCGTTTCTCTGGGGCCAACGTCCTGACTTTC. This translates into CASGRFSGANVLTF.